Listed here are 19 T cell receptor beta chains from one sample, sequenced in a study of cytomegalovirus exposure and HLA in healthy donors. PCR involved 60 Vbeta and 13 Jbeta primers. This table comes from immunoSEQ multiplex PCR, and its TCRdb copy is limited to in-frame clones, with some not included. This table holds 150,000 to 200,000 clones, 70% to 90% found once. The specimen was PBMCs. These receptors came from a woman aged 18-29 years in good health and CMV-seropositive.

V gene TRBV27 combines with J gene TRBJ2-4; 8 nucleotides agree with TRBD2. Trimming at V came to 9 bases and at J to 6 bases, leaving 4 bases not matched to a gene. CDR1 is MNHEY and CDR2 is SMNVEV in the germline V gene (reference sequence). The length of the CDR3 is 12 residues. CDR3 loop: CASTRGGNIQYF. The CDR3, as DNA: TGTGCCAGTACCCGGGGGGGAAACATTCAGTACTTC.

This chain connects TRBV7-3 to TRBJ1-6, with D hard to call. The germline CDR1 and CDR2 sequences are SGHTA and FQGTGA. The CDR3 contains 15 residues. Trimming stripped 0 bases from V and 10 bases from J, with 13 bases between. CDR3 protein: CASSLTSGPRSPLHF. DNA of the CDR3: TGTGCCAGCAGCTTAACATCGGGTCCACGATCACCCCTCCACTTT. Supplemented by reference TRBV7-3 and TRBJ1-6, the full variable domain reads GAGVSQTPSNKVTEKGKYVELRCDPISGHTALYWYRQSLGQGPEFLIYFQGTGAADDSGLPNDRFFAVRPEGSVSTLKIQRTERGDSAVYLCASSLTSGPRSPLHFGNGTRLTVT.

The V and J genes are TRBV7-8 and TRBJ2-1; a possible D gene is TRBD1 (6 bases). V was cut by 5 bases and J by 8 bases, with 22 bases left in between. CDR1 and CDR2 (germline): SGHVS, FQNEAQ. CDR3 length: 16 residues. Written as DNA, the CDR3 is TGTGCCAGCAGCCTACTCGGGTGGGGGCCGTCGGATGAGCAGTTCTTC. Translation: CASSLLGWGPSDEQFF.

This chain links TRBV6-5 with TRBJ2-3; D is possibly TRBD1 (5 bases). V was pared by 2 bases and J by 2 bases, with 11 bases between. The V gene's germline CDR1 is MNHEY and CDR2 SVGAGI. The CDR3 spans 15 residues. CDR3 DNA: TGTGCCAGCAGTTACACAGGTATCTACACAGATACGCAGTATTTT. This codes for CASSYTGIYTDTQYF.

The rearrangement joins TRBV30 to TRBJ1-6; D gene uncertain. Between the trimmed V and J ends, which lost 7 bases and 0 bases, there was a span of 10 bases. The CDR3 sequence is 14 residues long. Germline assignment: CDR1 GTSNPN and CDR2 SVGIG (reference sequence). CDR3 amino acids: CASSFSSYNSPLHF. Here the CDR3 DNA reads TGTGCCTCCTCCTTTAGCTCCTATAATTCACCCCTCCACTTT.

The V call is TRBV25-1, the J call TRBJ1-1; D may be TRBD1 (5 bases). The CDR3 runs 13 residues. Trimming removed 5 bases at V and 7 bases at J, with 14 bases between. CDR1 and CDR2 from the germline V gene are MGHDK and SYGVNS. The CDR3 region is CASSRVGQGEAFF. CDR3 in DNA: TGTGCCAGCAGTCGCGTAGGGCAGGGTGAAGCTTTCTTT. Using reference TRBV25-1 and TRBJ1-1 for the parts outside the CDR3, the full variable domain is EADIYQTPRYLVIGTGKKITLECSQTMGHDKMYWYQQDPGMELHLIHYSYGVNSTEKGDLSSESTVSRIRTEHFPLTLESARPSHTSQYLCASSRVGQGEAFFGQGTRLTVV.

This chain links TRBV5-1 with TRBJ2-5, with TRBD1 matching over 9 bases. From germline, CDR1 is SGHRS and CDR2 YFSETQ. V was pared by 4 bases and J by 4 bases, with 8 bases of the junction left unmatched. The CDR3 runs to 15 residues. CDR3 DNA: TGCGCCAGCAGCCCCAGACAGGGGGTAGGAGAGACCCAGTACTTC. It yields the protein CASSPRQGVGETQYF. Complete variable domain (other parts from reference TRBV5-1 and TRBJ2-5): KAGVTQTPRYLIKTRGQQVTLSCSPISGHRSVSWYQQTPGQGLQFLFEYFSETQRNKGNFPGRFSGRQFSNSRSEMNVSTLELGDSALYLCASSPRQGVGETQYFGPGTRLLVL.

V usage is TRBV29-1 and J usage is TRBJ2-2; 8 nucleotides align to TRBD2. Trimming cost V 4 bases and J 1 base; bases outside gene matches: 11. Germline V gene lookup returns CDR1 SQVTM and CDR2 ANQGSEA. This CDR3 contains 17 residues. In DNA form, the CDR3 reads TGCAGCGTTGTGGAGCGGGGGAATATAATGAACACCGGGGAGCTGTTTTTT. Translation gives CSVVERGNIMNTGELFF.

The chain joins TRBV7-9 to TRBJ2-3, with TRBD2 identical over 11 bases. The CDR3 has 19 residues. Unmatched junction bases numbered 14, after V lost 0 bases and J lost 6 bases. Germline CDR1 reads SEHNR; CDR2 reads FQNEAQ (reference sequence). CDR3 region: CASSLAVSGGARLSDTQYF. CDR3 nucleotides: TGTGCCAGCAGCTTAGCAGTTAGCGGGGGGGCCCGGTTGTCTGATACGCAGTATTTT.

V and J are TRBV19 and TRBJ1-4; D may be TRBD1 (5 bases). CDR3 length: 16 amino acids. V lost 2 bases and J 0 bases, leaving 10 bases between the germline ends. The germline gives CDR1 LNHDA, CDR2 SQIVND (reference sequence). The chain's CDR3 is CASSIRGSSTNEKLFF. The CDR3 DNA sequence: TGTGCCAGTAGTATAAGGGGTAGCTCAACTAATGAAAAACTGTTTTTT.

This chain connects TRBV5-1 to TRBJ2-5; TRBD2 matches 7 bases. The CDR3 has 14 amino acids. CDR1 is SGHRS, CDR2 YFSETQ, per germline. The junction had 5 bases not matched to a gene; V was cut back by 3 bases and J by 3 bases. The CDR3 nucleotides read TGCGCCAGCAGCTGGTGGGGGGGTGAAGAGACCCAGTACTTC. As protein: CASSWWGGEETQYF. The complete variable domain, with remaining parts taken from reference TRBV5-1 and TRBJ2-5, reads KAGVTQTPRYLIKTRGQQVTLSCSPISGHRSVSWYQQTPGQGLQFLFEYFSETQRNKGNFPGRFSGRQFSNSRSEMNVSTLELGDSALYLCASSWWGGEETQYFGPGTRLLVL.

The chain couples TRBV7-3 to TRBJ2-1, with 8 bases matching TRBD2. The CDR3 is 19 residues long. V lost 6 bases and J lost 10; bases outside the gene matches: 26. Per the germline V gene, CDR1 is SGHTA and CDR2 is FQGTGA. CDR3 DNA: TGTGCCAGCAGTCACGGCTTTGGGGGAGGGCTAGCGGGCCTTAGGGAGCAGTTCTTC. This codes for CASSHGFGGGLAGLREQFF.

This clone was recorded only once. This sequence joins TRBV6-1 and TRBJ1-3; D is ambiguous. In germline, CDR1 is MNHNS, CDR2 SASEGT. The CDR3 has 13 residues. V lost 10 bases and J lost 0, with 10 bases in between. The CDR3 DNA sequence: TGTGCCACCCGTCCGTACTCTGGAAACACCATATATTTT. It is translated as CATRPYSGNTIYF.

The J gene is TRBJ1-1, the V gene TRBV5-6; a possible D gene is TRBD1 (5 bases). Per the germline V gene, CDR1 is SGHDT and CDR2 is YYEEEE. This CDR3 is 14 amino acids long. Trimming removed 7 bases from V and 0 bases from J, with 13 bases in between. The CDR3 nucleotides are TGTGCCAGCTTGGCGGCAGGGCTGAACACTGAAGCTTTCTTT. Translating it yields CASLAAGLNTEAFF.

This chain connects TRBV15 to TRBJ1-1; no firm D call. The CDR3 runs to 16 residues. The V gene lost 3 bases and the J gene lost 10 bases, with 24 bases spanning the gap. CDR1 is LNHNV and CDR2 is YYDKDF in the germline V gene (reference sequence). The CDR3 bases are TGTGCCACCAGCAGGGGTATTGGGGTGGGTATAGGAGGAGCTTTCTTT. Protein: CATSRGIGVGIGGAFF.

J is TRBJ1-2 and V is TRBV7-3; 11 bases fit TRBD1. Germline assignment: CDR1 SGHTA and CDR2 FQGTGA. The CDR3 has 15 residues. The ends lost 0 bases at V and 5 bases at J; junction bases unmatched: 2. The CDR3: CASSLTGTGGYGYTF. The CDR3 DNA is TGTGCCAGCAGCTTAACCGGGACAGGGGGATATGGCTACACCTTC.

This rearrangement joins TRBV4-2 to TRBJ2-5; a possible D gene is TRBD2 (5 bases). Judging by the DNA end, TRBJ2-7 fits better; the J call may be wrong. Germline V gene data show CDR1 as LGHNA and CDR2 as YNFKEQ. This CDR3 region has 14 residues. The CDR3 is CASSHRTHSYEQYF. The DNA for the CDR3 is TGTGCCAGCAGCCACAGGACTCACTCCTACGAGCAGTACTTC.

This clone was found a few times. This rearrangement joins TRBV25-1 to TRBJ1-3; D is possibly TRBD1 (5 bases). The CDR3 has 15 amino acids. Looked up from germline, CDR1 is MGHDK and CDR2 is SYGVNS. Trimming shortened V by 1 base and J by 3 bases, and 10 bases separated the two germline ends. DNA of the CDR3: TGTGCCAGCAGTGAATTATCAGGGAATGGAAACACCATATATTTT. Translating it yields CASSELSGNGNTIYF.

The chain is built from TRBV4-2 and TRBJ2-1; 9 nucleotides agree with TRBD2. The length of the CDR3 is 17 residues. Germline V CDR1 and CDR2: LGHNA, YNFKEQ. V shed 0 bases and J 4 bases; nucleotides not matched to a gene: 7. In DNA form, the CDR3 reads TGTGCCAGCAGCCAAGATCTTCTAGCGGGGTCATACAATGAGCAGTTCTTC. This encodes CASSQDLLAGSYNEQFF.